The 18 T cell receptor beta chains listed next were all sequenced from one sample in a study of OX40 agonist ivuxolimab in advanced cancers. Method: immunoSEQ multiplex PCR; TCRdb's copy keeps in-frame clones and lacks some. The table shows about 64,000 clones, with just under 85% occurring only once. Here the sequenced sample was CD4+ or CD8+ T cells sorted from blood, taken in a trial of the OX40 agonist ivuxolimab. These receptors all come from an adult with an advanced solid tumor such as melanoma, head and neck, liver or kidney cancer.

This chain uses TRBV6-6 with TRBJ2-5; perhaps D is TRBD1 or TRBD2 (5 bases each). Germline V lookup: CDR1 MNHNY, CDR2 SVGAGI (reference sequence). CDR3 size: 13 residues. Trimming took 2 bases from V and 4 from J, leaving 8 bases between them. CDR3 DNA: TGTGCCAGCAGTTACAGGGGACCAGAGACCCAGTACTTC. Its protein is CASSYRGPETQYF.

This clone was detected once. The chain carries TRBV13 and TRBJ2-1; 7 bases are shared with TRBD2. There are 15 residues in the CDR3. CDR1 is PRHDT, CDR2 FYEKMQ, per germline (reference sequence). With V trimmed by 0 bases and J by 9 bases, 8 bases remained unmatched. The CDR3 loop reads CASSLGLADPFEQFF. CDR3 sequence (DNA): TGTGCCAGCAGCTTAGGGCTAGCGGACCCCTTTGAGCAGTTCTTC.

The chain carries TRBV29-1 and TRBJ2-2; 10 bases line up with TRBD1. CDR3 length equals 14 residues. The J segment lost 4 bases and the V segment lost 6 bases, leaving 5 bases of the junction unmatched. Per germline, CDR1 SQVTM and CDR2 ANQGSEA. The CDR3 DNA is TGCAGCGTGGGGGACAGGGGAAGCACCGGGGAGCTGTTTTTT. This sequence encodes CSVGDRGSTGELFF.

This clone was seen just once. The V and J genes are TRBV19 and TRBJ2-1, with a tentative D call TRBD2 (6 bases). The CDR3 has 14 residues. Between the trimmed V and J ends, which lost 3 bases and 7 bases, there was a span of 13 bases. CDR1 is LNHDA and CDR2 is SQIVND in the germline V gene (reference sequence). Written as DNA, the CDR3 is TGTGCCAGTAGTATTGGAGGGAAGCCAAATGAGCAGTTCTTC. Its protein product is CASSIGGKPNEQFF. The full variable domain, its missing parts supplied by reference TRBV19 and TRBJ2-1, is DGGITQSPKYLFRKEGQNVTLSCEQNLNHDAMYWYRQDPGQGLRLIYYSQIVNDFQKGDIAEGYSVSREKKESFPLTVTSAQKNPTAFYLCASSIGGKPNEQFFGPGTRLTVL.

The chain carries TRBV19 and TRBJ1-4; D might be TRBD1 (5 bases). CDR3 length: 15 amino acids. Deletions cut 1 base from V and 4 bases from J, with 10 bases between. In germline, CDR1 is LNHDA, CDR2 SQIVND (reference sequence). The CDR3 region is CASSIGQSNNEKLFF. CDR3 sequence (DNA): TGTGCCAGTAGTATAGGACAGTCTAATAATGAAAAACTGTTTTTT.

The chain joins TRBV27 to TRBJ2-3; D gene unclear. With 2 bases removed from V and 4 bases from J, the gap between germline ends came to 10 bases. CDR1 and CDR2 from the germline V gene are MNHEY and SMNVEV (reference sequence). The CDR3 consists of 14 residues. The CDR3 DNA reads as TGTGCCAGCAGTTTAGAAGGCCCTCCAGATACGCAGTATTTT. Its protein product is CASSLEGPPDTQYF.

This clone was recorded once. In nucleotides, the CDR3 is TGTGCCAGTAGTATCTCGTACACTGGGGCTGAAGCTTTCTTT. As protein: CASSISYTGAEAFF. This chain uses TRBV19 with TRBJ1-1; D gene unclear. The V end was cut by 3 bases, the J end by 6 bases, with 14 bases between. Germline loops: CDR1 LNHDA, CDR2 SQIVND (reference sequence). The length of the CDR3 is 14 residues.

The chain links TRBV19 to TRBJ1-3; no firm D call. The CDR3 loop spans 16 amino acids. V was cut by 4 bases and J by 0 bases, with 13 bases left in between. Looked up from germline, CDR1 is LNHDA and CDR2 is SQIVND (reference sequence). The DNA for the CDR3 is TGTGCCAGTAGTACTCCCCGGTCCTCCTCTGGAAACACCATATATTTT. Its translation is CASSTPRSSSGNTIYF.

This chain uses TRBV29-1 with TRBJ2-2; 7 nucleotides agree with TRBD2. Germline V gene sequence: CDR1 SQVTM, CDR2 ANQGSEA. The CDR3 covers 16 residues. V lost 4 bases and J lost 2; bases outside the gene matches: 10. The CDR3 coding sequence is TGCAGCGTTGGGGGGAAGGGCGGGAGAAACACCGGGGAGCTGTTTTTT. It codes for CSVGGKGGRNTGELFF.

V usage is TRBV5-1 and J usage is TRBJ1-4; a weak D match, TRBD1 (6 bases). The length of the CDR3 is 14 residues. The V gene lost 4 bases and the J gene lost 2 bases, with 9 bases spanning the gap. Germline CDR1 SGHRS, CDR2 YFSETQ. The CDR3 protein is CASSPGGTNEKLFF. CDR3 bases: TGCGCCAGCAGCCCTGGGGGCACTAATGAAAAACTGTTTTTT.

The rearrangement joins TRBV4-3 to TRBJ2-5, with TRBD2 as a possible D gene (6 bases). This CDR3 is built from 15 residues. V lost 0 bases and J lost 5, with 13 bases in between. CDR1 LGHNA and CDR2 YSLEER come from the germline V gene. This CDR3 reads CASSQDAGGWETQYF. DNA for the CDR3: TGCGCCAGCAGCCAAGATGCAGGAGGGTGGGAGACCCAGTACTTC.

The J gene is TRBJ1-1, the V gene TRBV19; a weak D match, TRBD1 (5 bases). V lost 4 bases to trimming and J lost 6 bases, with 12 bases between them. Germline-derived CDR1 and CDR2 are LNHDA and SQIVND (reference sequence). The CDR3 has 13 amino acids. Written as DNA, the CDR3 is TGTGCCAGTAGTACAGGGAGAACCGCTGAAGCTTTCTTT. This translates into CASSTGRTAEAFF.

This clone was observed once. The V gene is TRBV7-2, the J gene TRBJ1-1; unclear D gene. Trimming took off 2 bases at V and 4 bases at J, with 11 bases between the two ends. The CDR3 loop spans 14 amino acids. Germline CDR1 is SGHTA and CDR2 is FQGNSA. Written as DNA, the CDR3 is TGTGCCAGCAGCTTACTAGGGTCGGCCACTGAAGCTTTCTTT. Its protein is CASSLLGSATEAFF.

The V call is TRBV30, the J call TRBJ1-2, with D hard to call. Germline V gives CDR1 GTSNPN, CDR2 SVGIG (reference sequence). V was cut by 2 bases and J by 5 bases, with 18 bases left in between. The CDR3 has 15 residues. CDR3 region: CAWSTTARWGYGYTF. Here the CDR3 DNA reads TGTGCCTGGAGTACGACGGCTAGGTGGGGTTATGGCTACACCTTC.

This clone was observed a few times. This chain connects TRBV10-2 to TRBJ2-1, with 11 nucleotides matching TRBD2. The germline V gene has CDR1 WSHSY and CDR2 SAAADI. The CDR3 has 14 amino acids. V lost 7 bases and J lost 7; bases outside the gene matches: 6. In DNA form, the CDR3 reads TGCGCCAGCACTACTAGCGGGAGCAAGAATGAGCAGTTCTTC. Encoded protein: CASTTSGSKNEQFF.

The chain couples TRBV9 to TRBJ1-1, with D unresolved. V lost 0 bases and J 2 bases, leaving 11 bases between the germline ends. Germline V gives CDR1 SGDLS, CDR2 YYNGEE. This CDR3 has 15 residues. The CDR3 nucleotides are TGTGCCAGCAGCGTAGATCAGATGTCTAACACTGAAGCTTTCTTT. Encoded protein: CASSVDQMSNTEAFF.

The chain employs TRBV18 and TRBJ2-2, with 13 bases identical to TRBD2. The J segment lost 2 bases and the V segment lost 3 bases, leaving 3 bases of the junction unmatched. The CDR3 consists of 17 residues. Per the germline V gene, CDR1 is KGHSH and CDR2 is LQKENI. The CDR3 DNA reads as TGTGCCAGCTCACCCGGGACTAGCGGGATTAACACCGGGGAGCTGTTTTTT. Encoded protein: CASSPGTSGINTGELFF.

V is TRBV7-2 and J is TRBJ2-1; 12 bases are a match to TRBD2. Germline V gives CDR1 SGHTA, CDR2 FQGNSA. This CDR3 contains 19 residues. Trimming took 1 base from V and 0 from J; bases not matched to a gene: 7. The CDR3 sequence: CASSLVGTSGWDSYNEQFF. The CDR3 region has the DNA TGTGCCAGCAGCTTAGTAGGGACTAGCGGGTGGGACTCCTACAATGAGCAGTTCTTC.